This T cell receptor beta chain derives from a study of CD8+ T cells in alopecia areata. Study conclusions and caveats: While patients received tofacitinib, many expanded lesional clones remained present in scalp and blood.

Treatment here: oral pan-JAK inhibitor, 5-10 mg twice daily. Researchers gathered lesional scalp punch biopsies and peripheral blood from patients with alopecia areata. Sorted out of PBMCs were CD4+ T cells and CD8+ T cells. The sequencing template was cDNA reverse transcribed from extracted RNA. The method was immunoSEQ multiplex PCR; TCRdb's version includes in-frame clones alone and lacks a portion of them. The sample has some 88,000 clones, about 44% seen once. Details on this clone: Its cognate antigen is unknown.

The V end was cut by 9 bases, the J end by 3 bases, with 12 bases between. CDR1 is LNHDA, CDR2 SQIVND, per germline (reference sequence). This CDR3 is 13 amino acids long. This sequence joins TRBV19 and TRBJ1-5; weak D call: TRBD1 (5 bases). The receptor was derived from a human donor with alopecia areata. The sample consisted of CD8+ T cells sorted from blood, taken at week 24, from a patient treated with tofacitinib. CDR3 amino acids: CASGAGHNQPQHF. CDR3 nucleotide sequence: TGTGCCAGCGGGGCAGGGCACAATCAGCCCCAGCATTTT.